The 18 T cell receptor beta chains listed next were all sequenced from one sample in a study of cytomegalovirus exposure and HLA in healthy donors. A multiplex PCR was run with 60 Vbeta primers and 13 Jbeta primers. Profiled with immunoSEQ multiplex PCR; TCRdb holds only in-frame clones, not every one. The data show fewer than 150,000 clones, with 65% to 85% seen just once and 1% to 1.5% held by the top ten. The sample comprised PBMCs. The receptor set was obtained from a man aged 45-60 years in good health and CMV-seronegative.

This clone was seen ten or more times. Other DNA sequences of this sample code for an identical CDR3. The V gene is TRBV5-1, the J gene TRBJ2-5, with TRBD2 as a possible D gene (5 bases). The V end lost 2 bases, the J end lost 5 bases, and 16 bases lay between the germline ends. Germline V gene sequence: CDR1 SGHRS, CDR2 YFSETQ. This CDR3 is 15 amino acids long. CDR3 nucleotide sequence: TGCGCCAGCAGCTTTGGTGGGAGCGGCGGGGAGACCCAGTACTTC. It yields the protein CASSFGGSGGETQYF.

CDR3 coding DNA: TGTGCCAGCAGCGAACAGGGGTATGGGGCCTACAATGAGCAGTTCTTC. Translated: CASSEQGYGAYNEQFF. This rearrangement joins TRBV6-1 to TRBJ2-1; 7 bases agree with TRBD1. The CDR3 runs to 16 residues. Germline-derived CDR1 and CDR2 are MNHNS and SASEGT. J gave up 2 bases and V 6 bases, and 10 bases lay outside the gene matches.

The chain couples TRBV5-4 to TRBJ2-1; 16 nucleotides agree with TRBD2. V gave up 4 bases and J gave up 5 bases; unmatched junction bases: 3. CDR1 and CDR2 (germline): SGHNT, YYREEE (reference sequence). The CDR3 has 16 amino acids. The CDR3 DNA sequence: TGTGCCAGCAGCCCCGGGACTAGCGGGAGGGACAATGAGCAGTTCTTC. Amino acid sequence: CASSPGTSGRDNEQFF. Full variable domain (rest looked up from reference TRBV5-4 and TRBJ2-1): ETGVTQSPTHLIKTRGQQVTLRCSSQSGHNTVSWYQQALGQGPQFIFQYYREEENGRGNFPPRFSGLQFPNYSSELNVNALELDDSALYLCASSPGTSGRDNEQFFGPGTRLTVL.

The chain has TRBV6-1 and TRBJ1-5; tentatively, D is TRBD1 (6 bases). Germline values: CDR1 MNHNS, CDR2 SASEGT. The CDR3 length is 15 residues. V was pared by 2 bases and J by 2 bases, with 10 bases between. The CDR3 sequence is CASSEPQGGNQPQHF. The CDR3 region has the DNA TGTGCCAGCAGTGAACCACAGGGAGGCAATCAGCCCCAGCATTTT.

V usage is TRBV28 and J usage is TRBJ2-5, with D tentatively TRBD2 (5 bases). Germline-derived CDR1 and CDR2 are MDHEN and SYDVKM. The CDR3 has 16 amino acids. The V end was cut by 4 bases, the J end by 6 bases, with 21 bases between. CDR3 sequence: CASSSLLLGFGKTQYF. In nucleotides, the CDR3 is TGTGCCAGCAGTTCCCTTTTACTCGGTTTCGGGAAGACCCAGTACTTC.

This clone showed up just a few times. The CDR3 nucleotides read TGTGCCAGCCAAGGACAGGGTTCTATTGGTGAAGCTTTCTTT. Translating it yields CASQGQGSIGEAFF. The chain recombines TRBV2 with TRBJ1-1; 8 nucleotides align to TRBD1. Germline CDR1 and CDR2: SNHLY and FYNNEI. This CDR3 is built from 14 residues. Trimming at V came to 8 bases and at J to 7 bases, leaving 12 bases not matched to a gene.

The chain joins TRBV9 to TRBJ2-4; maybe TRBD2 (7 bases). V was shortened by 0 bases and J by 7 bases, with 17 bases between the two germline ends. The CDR3 is made up of 16 amino acids. Germline values: CDR1 SGDLS, CDR2 YYNGEE. The CDR3 protein is CASSVGEGTGRNIQYF. CDR3 bases: TGTGCCAGCAGCGTAGGGGAGGGAACAGGGAGGAACATTCAGTACTTC.

In its sample, this clone was seen once. The chain employs TRBV28 and TRBJ2-2; the D gene is possibly TRBD2 (6 bases). Germline V gene lookup returns CDR1 MDHEN and CDR2 SYDVKM. The CDR3 length is 13 residues. V dropped 5 bases and J dropped 8 bases, with 12 bases sitting between them. The CDR3 nucleotides are TGTGCCAGCAGTCAGGACTATCGGGGGGAGCTGTTTTTT. Translation gives CASSQDYRGELFF. The full variable domain, with the rest looked up from reference TRBV28 and TRBJ2-2, is DVKVTQSSRYLVKRTGEKVFLECVQDMDHENMFWYRQDPGLGLRLIYFSYDVKMKEKGDIPEGYSVSREKKERFSLILESASTNQTSMYLCASSQDYRGELFFGEGSRLTVL.

This chain connects TRBV2 to TRBJ2-7, with 8 bases fitting TRBD1. Germline assignment: CDR1 SNHLY and CDR2 FYNNEI. This CDR3 has 15 amino acids. V lost 3 bases and J lost 2; bases outside the gene matches: 6. The CDR3 protein is CASSDYDRGAYEQYF. CDR3 coding DNA: TGTGCCAGCAGTGATTACGACAGGGGTGCCTACGAGCAGTACTTC.

The chain couples TRBV28 to TRBJ2-3, with TRBD1 as a possible D gene (5 bases). The CDR3 loop spans 14 amino acids. Germline V lookup: CDR1 MDHEN, CDR2 SYDVKM. Trimming left V 3 bases short and J 2 bases short, with 9 bases between. CDR3 bases: TGTGCCAGCAGTTTGGGGCAGGCCACAGATACGCAGTATTTT. This codes for CASSLGQATDTQYF.

This chain joins TRBV29-1 and TRBJ1-1; tentative D call: TRBD1 (6 bases). The CDR3 covers 15 residues. Germline V lookup: CDR1 SQVTM, CDR2 ANQGSEA. Trimming stripped 7 bases from V and 5 bases from J, with 23 bases between. CDR3 region: CSARQDIISETEAFF. In nucleotides, the CDR3 is TGCAGCGCCCGACAGGATATAATTTCGGAGACTGAAGCTTTCTTT.

The chain combines TRBV5-8 with TRBJ2-7, with D unresolved. CDR1 and CDR2 from the germline V gene are SGHTS and YDEGEE. Trimming removed 1 base at V and 2 bases at J, with 7 bases between. CDR3 length: 13 residues. CDR3 coding DNA: TGTGCCAGCAGCTTGAACAGACCCTACGAGCAGTACTTC. Translating it yields CASSLNRPYEQYF. Full variable domain (missing parts from reference TRBV5-8 and TRBJ2-7): EAGVTQSPTHLIKTRGQQATLRCSPISGHTSVYWYQQALGLGLQFLLWYDEGEERNRGNFPPRFSGRQFPNYSSELNVNALELEDSALYLCASSLNRPYEQYFGPGTRLTVT.

This clone was seen more than once but under ten times. The chain joins TRBV27 to TRBJ2-1, with 10 bases matching TRBD2. The V segment lost 5 bases and the J segment 4 bases; nucleotides outside the gene matches: 5. The germline V gene encodes CDR1 MNHEY and CDR2 SMNVEV (reference sequence). There are 15 residues in the CDR3. CDR3 amino acids: CASSLRTSGYNEQFF. Here the CDR3 DNA reads TGTGCCAGCAGTCTGCGGACTAGCGGTTACAATGAGCAGTTCTTC.

This clone has only a few counts. The gene calls are TRBV28 and TRBJ1-5, with a weak D call TRBD1 (5 bases). Germline V gene lookup returns CDR1 MDHEN and CDR2 SYDVKM. The CDR3 contains 14 residues. V was shortened by 2 bases and J by 9 bases, with 14 bases between the two germline ends. The DNA for the CDR3 is TGTGCCAGCAGTTTAGAGACACGGGGGAGGCCCCAGCATTTT. Residues: CASSLETRGRPQHF.

The chain joins TRBV30 to TRBJ1-4; 7 bases are shared with TRBD1. Trimming took 4 bases from V and 6 from J; bases not matched to a gene: 5. This CDR3 comprises 13 residues. Germline loops: CDR1 GTSNPN, CDR2 SVGIG (reference sequence). CDR3 protein: CAWIRGLDEKLFF. DNA of the CDR3: TGTGCCTGGATAAGGGGGCTAGATGAAAAACTGTTTTTT.

This clone was observed a few times. The V gene is TRBV29-1, the J gene TRBJ2-3; D perhaps matches TRBD2 (7 bases). The CDR3 sequence is 15 residues long. The germline V gene encodes CDR1 SQVTM and CDR2 ANQGSEA. V dropped 6 bases and J dropped 2 bases, with 18 bases sitting between them. The CDR3 coding sequence is TGCAGCGTGAGGGCTAGGGGGGGGGCCACAGATACGCAGTATTTT. As protein: CSVRARGGATDTQYF.

The chain is built from TRBV5-1 and TRBJ2-7; 7 positions match TRBD1. The V gene end was trimmed by 4 bases and the J gene end by 9 bases; junction bases not matched to a gene: 13. The germline gives CDR1 SGHRS, CDR2 YFSETQ. The CDR3 runs to 14 residues. In DNA form, the CDR3 reads TGCGCCAGCAGCCCTACAGGGGCCCCCCAATGGCAGTACTTC. Translated, it gives CASSPTGAPQWQYF.

The chain uses TRBV6-5 and TRBJ1-2; D remains ambiguous. Germline CDR1 is MNHEY and CDR2 is SVGAGI. The CDR3 consists of 15 residues. Trimming stripped 4 bases from V and 0 bases from J, with 12 bases between. CDR3: CASSSPGGTNYGYTF. DNA for the CDR3: TGTGCCAGCAGTTCCCCTGGAGGTACTAACTATGGCTACACCTTC.